A selection of T cell receptor beta chains follows, all from one sample in a study of response to subunit inactivated influenza vaccine. TCRdb fed the RT-PCR reads into MiXCR, producing one record per CDR3 protein. The repertoire holds hundreds of thousands of distinct CDR3 sequences, with under 20% as singletons. The sequencing here drew on PBMCs from blood, taken about 5 days after vaccination. The receptors derive from a man in his forties or fifties who received an inactivated influenza vaccine. Both conserved end residues are part of each CDR3. The D gene is left open where the match is weak. Clone size appears in some rows only: once, few, many, or a class for an expanded clone.

v_call	j_call	d_call	clone_size	cdr3_aa	cdr3_nt
TRBV7-9	TRBJ2-5	-	many	CASSRVGEETQYF	TGTGCCAGCAGCCGCGTGGGGGAAGAGACCCAGTACTTC
TRBV5-1	TRBJ2-3	TRBD2	-	CASSPGTSGRTDTQYF	TGCGCCAGCAGCCCCGGGACTAGCGGACGCACAGATACGCAGTATTTT
TRBV25-1	TRBJ2-3	TRBD2	-	CASSEPGPSGRARYF	TGTGCCAGCAGTGAGCCGGGACCTAGCGGGAGGGCCAGGTATTTT
TRBV6-1	TRBJ2-5	-	few	CASSAERATVETQYF	TGTGCCAGCAGTGCCGAAAGGGCAACCGTGGAGACCCAGTACTTC
TRBV20-1	TRBJ2-1	TRBD1	few	CSAREGQGIYNEQFF	TGCAGTGCTAGAGAGGGACAGGGGATTTACAATGAGCAGTTCTTC
TRBV28	TRBJ1-1	-	-	CASSFVPIWRDTEAFF	TGTGCCAGCAGTTTCGTCCCAATATGGAGGGACACTGAAGCTTTCTTT
TRBV29-1	TRBJ2-5	TRBD2	few	CSVPLAGTGETQYF	TGCAGCGTCCCACTAGCGGGGACCGGAGAGACCCAGTACTTC
TRBV5-6	TRBJ1-2	TRBD1	-	CASSLGQGQRGYTF	TGTGCCAGCAGCTTGGGACAGGGCCAGCGGGGCTACACCTTC
TRBV9	TRBJ2-7	TRBD1	-	CASSVTGTALEQYF	TGTGCCAGCAGCGTAACCGGGACAGCCCTCGAGCAGTACTTC
TRBV12-3/TRBV12-4	TRBJ2-3	TRBD1	-	CASSSWTGFSTDTQYF	TGTGCCAGCAGTTCCTGGACAGGCTTCAGCACAGATACGCAGTATTTT
TRBV12-3/TRBV12-4	TRBJ2-5	TRBD1	many	CASSLRGGRETQYF	TGTGCCAGCAGCTTGCGAGGGGGCCGAGAGACCCAGTACTTC
TRBV5-1	TRBJ2-3	TRBD2	few	CASSPPSGVGTDTQYF	TGCGCCAGCAGCCCTCCTAGCGGAGTGGGCACAGATACGCAGTATTTT
TRBV7-2	TRBJ2-5	TRBD2	-	CASSPLAGGPETQYF	TGTGCCAGCAGCCCATTAGCGGGGGGGCCAGAGACCCAGTACTTC
TRBV11-2	TRBJ2-7	TRBD2	-	CASSLGATSGALPYEQYF	TGTGCCAGCAGCTTAGGAGCGACTAGCGGAGCTTTACCCTACGAGCAGTACTTC
TRBV9	TRBJ2-1	TRBD2	few	CASSVGRGALWDEQFF	TGTGCCAGCAGCGTAGGGCGGGGGGCGTTATGGGATGAGCAGTTCTTC
TRBV28	TRBJ1-1	-	few	CASSLPNTEAFF	TGTGCCAGCAGTTTACCAAACACTGAAGCTTTCTTT
TRBV5-1	TRBJ2-7	TRBD2	many	CASSTSGIRSYEQYF	TGCGCCAGCAGCACTAGCGGGATAAGGTCCTACGAGCAGTACTTC
TRBV29-1	TRBJ2-5	-	few	CSVEGWQGETQYF	TGCAGCGTTGAGGGGTGGCAGGGGGAGACCCAGTACTTC